These T cell receptor beta chains were read from a single sample in a study of shared clonotypes between healthy human individuals. Clones were sequenced by immunoSEQ multiplex PCR, and TCRdb holds only the in-frame ones, with some missing. Of roughly 770,000 clones listed, around 96% are singletons. The sequencing input was naive CD8+ T cells sorted from blood. These receptors were obtained from a young man in good health. Both conserved end residues are part of each CDR3. The D gene is left open where the match is weak. Clone size is not always given. Where it is, it says once, few, many or a class for expanded clones.

D gene: -
CDR3 length: 16
V gene: TRBV11-2
J gene: TRBJ1-4
clone size: -
CDR3 protein: CASSLGAQGANEKLFF
CDR3 DNA: TGTGCCAGCAGCTTAGGGGCGCAGGGCGCAAATGAAAAACTGTTTTTT

D gene: -
CDR3 length: 16
V gene: TRBV7-9
J gene: TRBJ2-5
clone size: -
CDR3 protein: CASSSLGGESQETQYF
CDR3 DNA: TGTGCCAGCAGCTCACTGGGCGGCGAGAGCCAAGAGACCCAGTACTTC

D gene: -
CDR3 length: 13
V gene: TRBV7-9
J gene: TRBJ2-1
clone size: once
CDR3 protein: CASSLITDNEQFF
CDR3 DNA: TGTGCCAGCAGCTTGATAACTGACAATGAGCAGTTCTTC

D gene: -
CDR3 length: 14
V gene: TRBV15
J gene: TRBJ2-2
clone size: -
CDR3 protein: CATSRDTLSGELFF
CDR3 DNA: TGTGCCACCAGCAGAGATACACTTTCCGGGGAGCTGTTTTTT

D gene: -
CDR3 length: 16
V gene: TRBV18
J gene: TRBJ1-2
clone size: -
CDR3 protein: CASSPLPGRREEGYTF
CDR3 DNA: TGTGCCAGCTCACCACTGCCCGGCCGGAGGGAGGAGGGCTACACCTTC

D gene: TRBD2
CDR3 length: 16
V gene: TRBV14
J gene: TRBJ2-7
clone size: -
CDR3 protein: CASSPWAGRETYEQYF
CDR3 DNA: TGTGCCAGCAGCCCATGGGCGGGGAGGGAAACCTACGAGCAGTACTTC

D gene: -
CDR3 length: 16
V gene: TRBV29-1
J gene: TRBJ1-1
clone size: -
CDR3 protein: CSVAPGTKEENTEAFF
CDR3 DNA: TGCAGCGTTGCCCCCGGGACAAAGGAAGAAAACACTGAAGCTTTCTTT

D gene: TRBD2
CDR3 length: 15
V gene: TRBV27
J gene: TRBJ2-7
clone size: -
CDR3 protein: CASSSSAGKSYEQYF
CDR3 DNA: TGTGCCAGCAGTTCCTCAGCGGGAAAATCCTACGAGCAGTACTTC

D gene: -
CDR3 length: 15
V gene: TRBV4-1
J gene: TRBJ2-7
clone size: -
CDR3 protein: CASSQDRTFSYEQYF
CDR3 DNA: TGCGCCAGCAGCCAAGACCGGACGTTTTCCTACGAGCAGTACTTC

D gene: TRBD2
CDR3 length: 16
V gene: TRBV7-3
J gene: TRBJ2-5
clone size: once
CDR3 protein: CASSLGASGSLETQYF
CDR3 DNA: TGTGCCAGCAGCTTAGGAGCCAGCGGGAGTTTGGAGACCCAGTACTTC

D gene: -
CDR3 length: 13
V gene: TRBV6-4
J gene: TRBJ1-2
clone size: -
CDR3 protein: CASTAGGPEGYTF
CDR3 DNA: TGTGCCAGCACGGCCGGTGGTCCAGAAGGCTACACCTTC

D gene: -
CDR3 length: 16
V gene: TRBV5-5
J gene: TRBJ2-7
clone size: -
CDR3 protein: CASSLAEQGLPYEQYF
CDR3 DNA: TGTGCCAGCAGCTTGGCGGAACAGGGTCTTCCCTACGAGCAGTACTTC

D gene: -
CDR3 length: 16
V gene: TRBV7-6
J gene: TRBJ2-1
clone size: -
CDR3 protein: CASSLGGATPYNEQFF
CDR3 DNA: TGTGCCAGCAGCTTAGGGGGAGCAACCCCCTACAATGAGCAGTTCTTC

D gene: -
CDR3 length: 12
V gene: TRBV29-1
J gene: TRBJ1-2
clone size: -
CDR3 protein: CSVQDRNYGYTF
CDR3 DNA: TGCAGCGTCCAAGACCGAAACTATGGCTACACCTTC

D gene: TRBD2
CDR3 length: 14
V gene: TRBV28
J gene: TRBJ2-7
clone size: -
CDR3 protein: CASSLSSGSHEQYF
CDR3 DNA: TGTGCCAGCAGTTTGTCTAGCGGGAGCCACGAGCAGTACTTC

D gene: -
CDR3 length: 13
V gene: TRBV27
J gene: TRBJ2-1
clone size: -
CDR3 protein: CASSFSGVNEQFF
CDR3 DNA: TGTGCCAGCAGTTTCTCCGGGGTCAATGAGCAGTTCTTC